This entry lists 7 T cell receptor beta chains sequenced from one sample in a study of Graves' ophthalmopathy and Graves' hyperthyroidism. Investigators amplified TCR beta CDR3 regions from RNA transcripts. An initial RT-PCR round employing HTBI primers preceded a second-round multiplex PCR. TCRdb recomputed calls from the multiplex PCR reads with MiXCR, one row per CDR3 protein. The sample records 200,000 to 250,000 distinct CDR3 sequences, over 25% being singletons. Sequenced input: peripheral blood. All receptors derive from a man between 45 and 60 years old with Graves' ophthalmopathy.

This clonotype came up many times. V gene TRBV19 combines with J gene TRBJ2-7; 13 bases agree with TRBD2. This CDR3 comprises 15 residues. Per the germline V gene, CDR1 is LNHDA and CDR2 is SQIVND (reference sequence). After removal of 4 bases from V and 3 bases from J, the junction contained 3 bases not matched to a gene. In DNA, the CDR3 is TGTGCCAGTAGTAAAACTAGCGGGAGGGTCTACGAGCAGTACTTC. Translation: CASSKTSGRVYEQYF.

The V and J genes are TRBV7-2 and TRBJ1-1, with a tentative D call TRBD1 (6 bases). Looked up from germline, CDR1 is SGHTA and CDR2 is FQGNSA. This CDR3 contains 13 residues. Trimming pared 3 bases from V and 5 bases from J, leaving 10 bases between. The DNA for the CDR3 is TGTGCCAGCAGCTTCCAGGGACAAACTGAAGCTTTCTTT. Translation: CASSFQGQTEAFF.

The sample holds many counts of this clonotype. The chain uses TRBV6-5 and TRBJ1-2, with 8 positions matching TRBD1. V shed 6 bases and J 8 bases; nucleotides not matched to a gene: 8. The length of the CDR3 is 13 residues. Germline CDR1 reads MNHEY; CDR2 reads SVGAGI. CDR3 nucleotides: TGTGCCAGCAGAGCTACAGGGGGTCAGGGCTACACCTTC. Protein sequence: CASRATGGQGYTF.

V and J are TRBV7-2 and TRBJ2-7, with D maybe TRBD2 (5 bases). V shed 3 bases and J shed 4 bases, with 10 bases lying between them. The CDR3 extends over 13 amino acids. Germline V gives CDR1 SGHTA, CDR2 FQGNSA. CDR3 protein: CASSFGWEYEQYF. The DNA for the CDR3 is TGTGCCAGCAGCTTCGGCTGGGAGTACGAGCAGTACTTC.

Ten or more counts support this clonotype. The chain recombines TRBV6-2 or TRBV6-3 with TRBJ1-5, with 9 bases aligning to TRBD1. V was pared by 0 bases and J by 7 bases, with 13 bases of the junction left unmatched. The CDR3 length is 18 residues. The germline CDR1 and CDR2 sequences are MNHEY and SVGEGT. This CDR3 reads CASSYSEFGTGWDQPQHF. The CDR3 nucleotides read TGTGCCAGCAGTTACTCGGAGTTTGGGACAGGGTGGGACCAGCCCCAGCATTTT.

This chain joins TRBV29-1 and TRBJ2-6; TRBD1 agrees at 7 bases. The CDR3 has 14 amino acids. Germline V lookup: CDR1 SQVTM, CDR2 ANQGSEA. Losses at the gene ends were 8 bases for V and 0 bases for J; bases not matched to a gene: 4. The CDR3 DNA is TGCAGCACCCGGGACAGCTCTGGGGCCAACGTCCTGACTTTC. The encoded protein is CSTRDSSGANVLTF.

This clonotype was counted many times. The genes are TRBV2 and TRBJ1-5; no firm D call. Germline assignment: CDR1 SNHLY and CDR2 FYNNEI. V was trimmed by 8 bases and J by 0 bases, leaving 11 bases between them. The length of the CDR3 is 14 residues. This CDR3 is CASQPDASNQPQHF. The CDR3 nucleotides read TGTGCCAGCCAACCTGACGCTAGCAATCAGCCCCAGCATTTT.